The next 30 T cell receptor beta chains were all read from a single sample in a study of T cells in Graves' hyperthyroidism and ophthalmopathy. Authors of the study amplified TCR beta CDR3 regions from RNA transcripts. With the HTBI primer set, the TCR CDR3 went through a first round of RT-PCR. Each CDR3 protein is one row after TCRdb ran MiXCR on the multiplex PCR reads. The table lists around 300,000 distinct CDR3 sequences, approximately 15% of them singletons. Sequenced material: blood. These TCRs come from a woman aged 40 to 50 with Graves' hyperthyroidism.

The table lists this clonotype with many counts. The V call is TRBV13, the J call TRBJ1-5; D may be TRBD1 (6 bases). Trimming left V 8 bases short and J 2 bases short, with 16 bases between. The CDR3 runs 15 residues. Per the germline V gene, CDR1 is PRHDT and CDR2 is FYEKMQ (reference sequence). CDR3 sequence reads: CASAQGGRGNQPQHF. CDR3 nucleotide sequence: TGTGCCAGCGCACAGGGAGGAAGGGGCAATCAGCCCCAGCATTTT.

This clonotype was seen only a few times. This sequence joins TRBV6-1 and TRBJ1-5; D not certain. This CDR3 comprises 13 residues. From germline, CDR1 is MNHNS and CDR2 SASEGT. V was cut by 6 bases and J by 3 bases, with 9 bases left in between. CDR3 coding DNA: TGTGCCAGCAGGGCAGGAGACAATCAGCCCCAGCATTTT. The encoded protein is CASRAGDNQPQHF.

This clonotype came up many times. This rearrangement joins TRBV20-1 to TRBJ2-2; no reliable D call. CDR1 DFQATT and CDR2 SNEGSKA come from the germline V gene (reference sequence). The CDR3 has 14 residues. V was clipped by 4 bases and J by 6 bases, with 15 bases between them. The CDR3 sequence is CSAISARSAGELFF. Here the CDR3 DNA reads TGCAGTGCTATTTCAGCCAGGTCGGCCGGGGAGCTGTTTTTT.

This chain links TRBV29-1 with TRBJ2-3; TRBD2 agrees at 12 bases. Germline V lookup: CDR1 SQVTM, CDR2 ANQGSEA. V gave up 4 bases and J gave up 5 bases; unmatched junction bases: 4. CDR3 length: 14 amino acids. Written as DNA, the CDR3 is TGCAGCGTTGGACCTAGCGGGAGGGGAGATACGCAGTATTTT. Its protein product is CSVGPSGRGDTQYF.

This clonotype was seen repeatedly, ten times or more. This chain uses TRBV7-9 with TRBJ1-4; the match to TRBD1 covers 8 bases. J gave up 4 bases and V 5 bases, and 15 bases lay outside the gene matches. Germline V gene sequence: CDR1 SEHNR, CDR2 FQNEAQ (reference sequence). The CDR3 length is 18 residues. The CDR3 sequence is CASSKGTGLTTGNEKLFF. CDR3 DNA: TGTGCCAGCAGCAAAGGGACAGGCCTTACAACTGGTAATGAAAAACTGTTTTTT.

The V gene is TRBV28, the J gene TRBJ2-1; TRBD2 matches 7 bases. The CDR3 is made up of 17 amino acids. Germline CDR1 reads MDHEN; CDR2 reads SYDVKM. J was trimmed by 4 bases and V by 3 bases; bases with no gene match: 12. In DNA form, the CDR3 reads TGTGCCAGCAGTTTCAACCGCTGGGGGGGTTATTACAATGAGCAGTTCTTC. It specifies CASSFNRWGGYYNEQFF.

The sample holds many counts of this clonotype. The rearrangement joins TRBV7-9 to TRBJ1-4; D is unresolved. From germline, CDR1 is SEHNR and CDR2 FQNEAQ (reference sequence). With 1 base removed from V and 2 bases from J, the gap between germline ends came to 8 bases. The CDR3 length is 15 residues. In DNA, the CDR3 is TGTGCCAGCAGCTTAGGTGGCCAGACTAATGAAAAACTGTTTTTT. Its translation is CASSLGGQTNEKLFF.

This clonotype showed up many times. This chain uses TRBV30 with TRBJ1-2; 7 nucleotides line up with TRBD1. Germline assignment: CDR1 GTSNPN and CDR2 SVGIG (reference sequence). Germline trimming cut 5 bases from V and 8 bases from J; bases unmatched to any gene: 5. This CDR3 spans 11 amino acids. Written as DNA, the CDR3 is TGTGCCTGGTCGACAGGGCCCGGCTACACCTTC. Translated: CAWSTGPGYTF.

This clonotype was observed a few times. DNA for the CDR3: TGTGCCAGCAAAAAGCGGGAGGGCCGGGCGAACACCGGGGAGCTGTTTTTT. It yields the protein CASKKREGRANTGELFF. The chain employs TRBV4-2 and TRBJ2-2; 10 nucleotides align to TRBD2. CDR3 length: 17 residues. Germline trimming cut 7 bases from V and 0 bases from J; bases unmatched to any gene: 8. From germline, CDR1 is LGHNA and CDR2 YNFKEQ.

There are many counts of this clonotype. The rearrangement joins TRBV28 to TRBJ2-1; D is unclear. This CDR3 is built from 12 residues. The V end lost 5 bases, the J end lost 6 bases, and 8 bases lay between the germline ends. The V gene's germline CDR1 is MDHEN and CDR2 SYDVKM. The CDR3 nucleotides are TGTGCCAGCAGTCTGGGCGTCAATGAGCAGTTCTTC. Amino acid sequence: CASSLGVNEQFF.

In this sample, this clonotype turned up many times. CDR3 coding DNA: TGTGCCAGCAGTGACAGGGGGAACTATGGCTACACCTTC. Translated: CASSDRGNYGYTF. The gene calls are TRBV6-1 and TRBJ1-2, with 7 nucleotides matching TRBD1. V lost 3 bases to trimming and J lost 2 bases; unmatched junction nucleotides: 0. CDR1 and CDR2 (germline): MNHNS, SASEGT. This CDR3 is built from 13 residues.

This clonotype was observed at least ten times. The J gene is TRBJ2-2, the V gene TRBV12-3 or TRBV12-4, with no clear D. The CDR3 contains 12 residues. V was trimmed by 3 bases and J by 8 bases, leaving 7 bases between them. The CDR3 nucleotides are TGTGCCAGCAGTTTGGGCTGGGGGGAGCTGTTTTTT. It specifies CASSLGWGELFF.

In its sample, this clonotype was seen many times. The gene calls are TRBV7-2 and TRBJ2-1; D gene unclear. CDR3 length equals 12 residues. Trimming took off 3 bases at V and 10 bases at J, with 10 bases between the two ends. The germline V gene encodes CDR1 SGHTA and CDR2 FQGNSA. The CDR3 nucleotides read TGTGCCAGCAGCTTCCTCGTTAGAGAGCAGTTCTTC. Amino acids: CASSFLVREQFF.

This clonotype was recorded many times. The chain recombines TRBV12-3 or TRBV12-4 with TRBJ1-6; D is perhaps TRBD1 (6 bases). CDR3 length: 11 residues. V lost 3 bases to trimming and J lost 14 bases, with 8 bases between them. This CDR3 is CASSLGGALHF. The CDR3 DNA sequence: TGTGCCAGCAGTTTGGGGGGCGCCCTCCACTTT.

V and J are TRBV12-3 or TRBV12-4 and TRBJ2-3, with TRBD1 matching 9 bases. Trimming at V came to 6 bases and at J to 2 bases, leaving 9 bases not matched to a gene. The CDR3 length is 16 residues. CDR3 sequence reads: CASSSHRGQATDTQYF. The CDR3 bases are TGTGCCAGCAGCTCACACAGGGGGCAGGCCACAGATACGCAGTATTTT.

The sample holds many counts of this clonotype. The V gene is TRBV18, the J gene TRBJ1-1, with D possibly being TRBD1 (6 bases). CDR1 and CDR2 (germline): KGHSH, LQKENI. Trimming took 9 bases from V and 4 from J, leaving 15 bases between them. This CDR3 is built from 13 residues. The CDR3 DNA sequence: TGTGCCAGTTTACAGGGAATAGGCACTGAAGCTTTCTTT. Protein product: CASLQGIGTEAFF. Based on the CDR3 plus reference TRBV18 and TRBJ1-1, the full variable domain is NAGVMQNPRHLVRRRGQEARLRCSPMKGHSHVYWYRQLPEEGLKFMVYLQKENIIDESGMPKERFSAEFPKEGPSILRIQQVVRGDSAAYFCASLQGIGTEAFFGQGTRLTVV.

The chain recombines TRBV20-1 with TRBJ2-1; 12 nucleotides match TRBD2. With 3 bases clipped from V and 2 bases from J, the junction kept 11 bases outside the gene matches. Germline lookup yields CDR1 DFQATT and CDR2 SNEGSKA (reference sequence). The CDR3 is 18 residues long. This CDR3 reads CSARGSTSGSPPYNEQFF. In nucleotides, the CDR3 is TGCAGTGCTAGGGGGTCGACTAGCGGGAGTCCCCCCTACAATGAGCAGTTCTTC.

This clonotype was detected ten times or more. The CDR3 sequence: CSVGVAGSGNTIYF. The DNA of the CDR3 is TGCAGCGTTGGGGTTGCCGGCTCTGGAAACACCATATATTTT. The chain carries TRBV29-1 and TRBJ1-3; D is ambiguous. V lost 4 bases and J 0 bases, leaving 10 bases between the germline ends. The V gene's germline CDR1 is SQVTM and CDR2 ANQGSEA. The length of the CDR3 is 14 residues.

This clonotype was seen many times. The V gene is TRBV14, the J gene TRBJ2-1, with TRBD2 identical over 13 bases. From germline, CDR1 is SGHDN and CDR2 FVKESK. The CDR3 is 15 amino acids. V lost 4 bases to trimming and J lost 9 bases; unmatched junction nucleotides: 6. This CDR3 reads CASSLGTSGISEQFF. The DNA of the CDR3 is TGTGCCAGCAGCCTTGGGACTAGCGGGATTAGTGAGCAGTTCTTC. Combining the CDR3 with reference TRBV14 and TRBJ2-1 gives the whole variable domain EAGVTQFPSHSVIEKGQTVTLRCDPISGHDNLYWYRRVMGKEIKFLLHFVKESKQDESGMPNNRFLAERTGGTYSTLKVQPAELEDSGVYFCASSLGTSGISEQFFGPGTRLTVL.

This clonotype showed up many times. This chain links TRBV4-1 with TRBJ2-7; TRBD2 matches 8 bases. V was clipped by 3 bases and J by 4 bases; unmatched bases: 14. The CDR3 sequence is 17 residues long. Germline CDR1 is MGHRA and CDR2 is YSYEKL. CDR3 amino acids: CASSHPPAAAGVYEQYF. CDR3 sequence (DNA): TGCGCCAGCAGCCACCCACCAGCCGCAGCGGGAGTGTACGAGCAGTACTTC.

This clonotype was found many times. The chain uses TRBV20-1 and TRBJ2-3, with unresolved D. The germline V gene encodes CDR1 DFQATT and CDR2 SNEGSKA (reference sequence). The CDR3 totals 15 residues. The V end lost 1 base, the J end lost 4 bases, and 15 bases lay between the germline ends. The CDR3 coding sequence is TGCAGTGCTAGAGGACTTACAGTCGACCCAGATACGCAGTATTTT. This translates into CSARGLTVDPDTQYF.

Details on this clonotype: Since a much larger clone is just one base distant, this may be a read error. This chain uses TRBV7-9 with TRBJ2-3; D tentatively fits TRBD1 or TRBD2 (5 bases each). Germline V CDR1 and CDR2: SEHNR, FQNEAQ (reference sequence). The CDR3 has 15 amino acids. The germline V and J ends were trimmed by 4 bases and 4 bases, with 15 bases remaining between them. This CDR3 reads CASSSSWGSADTQYF. DNA for the CDR3: TGTGCCAGCAGCTCAAGTTGGGGGTCGGCAGATACGCAGTATTTT.

This clonotype was counted at least ten times. The chain has TRBV2 and TRBJ1-3; the D is unclear. Germline CDR1 and CDR2: SNHLY and FYNNEI. There are 18 residues in the CDR3. Trimming cost V 2 bases and J 0 bases, with 17 bases left between them. The CDR3 here is CASSERLEAHYSGNTIYF. The CDR3 nucleotides read TGTGCCAGCAGTGAACGGTTGGAGGCCCATTACTCTGGAAACACCATATATTTT.

For this clonotype: A single base separates this from a much larger clone, so it may be a read error. The CDR3 sequence: CTSRGTPNEQFF. DNA of the CDR3: TGTACCAGCAGGGGAACCCCCAATGAGCAGTTCTTC. The chain combines TRBV2 with TRBJ2-1; a possible D gene is TRBD1 (6 bases). Germline values: CDR1 SNHLY, CDR2 FYNNEI. This CDR3 has 12 amino acids.

Ten or more counts support this clonotype. The gene calls are TRBV6-1 and TRBJ2-5; a possible D gene is TRBD2 (6 bases). Trimming left V 5 bases short and J 4 bases short, with 17 bases between. CDR1 and CDR2 from the germline V gene are MNHNS and SASEGT. The CDR3 sequence is 15 residues long. The DNA of the CDR3 is TGTGCCAGCAGTTATGGGACTTCAGATGTAGAGACCCAGTACTTC. It specifies CASSYGTSDVETQYF.

CDR3 region: CASLTSGTYNEQFF. In DNA form, the CDR3 reads TGTGCCAGCCTGACTAGCGGGACCTACAATGAGCAGTTCTTC. V usage is TRBV6-2 or TRBV6-3 and J usage is TRBJ2-1, with 11 bases aligning to TRBD2. The germline V gene encodes CDR1 MNHEY and CDR2 SVGEGT. The CDR3 contains 14 residues. With V trimmed by 8 bases and J by 2 bases, 2 bases remained unmatched.

The sample holds many counts of this clonotype. The chain employs TRBV10-3 and TRBJ2-6; 9 nucleotides match TRBD1. The V gene's germline CDR1 is ENHRY and CDR2 SYGVKD. J was trimmed by 4 bases and V by 4 bases; bases with no gene match: 11. CDR3 length: 18 residues. The CDR3 DNA reads as TGTGCCATCAGTGGGGGGACAGGGCGACCGGCGGGGGCCAACGTCCTGACTTTC. This encodes CAISGGTGRPAGANVLTF.

This clonotype was found many times. The CDR3 loop is CSAIRGTPETQYF. CDR3 DNA sequence: TGCAGTGCTATTCGCGGAACCCCGGAGACCCAGTACTTC. The chain recombines TRBV20-1 with TRBJ2-5, with D uncertain. Trimming removed 4 bases from V and 5 bases from J, with 14 bases in between. CDR1 DFQATT and CDR2 SNEGSKA come from the germline V gene (reference sequence). The CDR3 is 13 amino acids.

The chain has TRBV12-3 or TRBV12-4 and TRBJ1-2, with TRBD1 identical over 10 bases. Trimming cost V 1 base and J 8 bases; bases outside gene matches: 7. The CDR3 covers 15 residues. The CDR3 loop reads CASSLGAGTGVGYTF. The CDR3 coding sequence is TGTGCCAGCAGTTTAGGCGCTGGGACAGGGGTCGGCTACACCTTC.

There are many counts of this clonotype. The chain employs TRBV6-1 and TRBJ2-7; D is possibly TRBD2 (6 bases). Germline values: CDR1 MNHNS, CDR2 SASEGT. The CDR3 sequence is 14 residues long. Trimming left V 6 bases short and J 2 bases short, with 14 bases between. CDR3 loop: CASRRDGGPYEQYF. Here the CDR3 DNA reads TGTGCCAGCAGAAGGGACGGGGGACCCTACGAGCAGTACTTC.